Each of the 6 T cell receptor beta chains below was sequenced from the same sample in a study of T cell repertoires in cytomegalovirus infection. TCRdb passed the reads through MiXCR, listing each CDR3 protein once. The sample contains about 20,000 distinct CDR3 sequences, about 42% of which appear only once. No antigen has been assigned to these receptors. The source material was CD8+ T cells from cultured PBMCs, sampled from culture after CMV antigen stimulation. The origin of the receptors is a human donor in good health (CMV status not recorded). Some clones in this sample may be carry-over from other donors' samples.

The chain joins TRBV27 to TRBJ1-1; 8 nucleotides agree with TRBD1. Per germline, CDR1 MNHEY and CDR2 SMNVEV (reference sequence). V trimming: 7 bases; J trimming: 5 bases; junction bases outside the gene matches: 6. This CDR3 is built from 13 residues. This CDR3 is CASKDRARTEAFF. The CDR3 DNA is TGTGCCAGCAAGGACAGGGCGCGGACTGAAGCTTTCTTT.

This chain joins TRBV6-5 and TRBJ1-2; the D gene is possibly TRBD1 (5 bases). CDR1 is MNHEY and CDR2 is SVGAGI in the germline V gene. The CDR3 contains 13 residues. The ends were cut back, 5 bases at V and 6 bases at J, with 13 bases in the middle. The chain's CDR3 is CASSPDSLHGYTF. CDR3 in DNA: TGTGCCAGCAGTCCCGACAGTCTACATGGCTACACCTTC.

This clonotype occurred many times. The rearrangement links TRBV19 to TRBJ2-7; 9 bases are shared with TRBD2. The length of the CDR3 is 15 residues. Germline-derived CDR1 and CDR2 are LNHDA and SQIVND (reference sequence). J lost 2 bases, V lost 3 bases, and 5 bases had no gene match. Here the CDR3 DNA reads TGTGCCAGTAGTATGGGGACTAGCCTTACCTACGAGCAGTACTTC. Translated, it gives CASSMGTSLTYEQYF.

V usage is TRBV5-4 and J usage is TRBJ2-7; no firm D call. CDR1 and CDR2 (germline): SGHNT, YYREEE (reference sequence). V was trimmed by 2 bases and J by 0 bases, leaving 12 bases between them. The CDR3 contains 15 residues. The CDR3 region has the DNA TGTGCCAGCAGCTTTTGGCAGGAGAGCTCCTACGAGCAGTACTTC. Amino acids: CASSFWQESSYEQYF.

This clonotype was picked up a small number of times. This chain connects TRBV28 to TRBJ2-1; 14 bases match TRBD2. Germline loops: CDR1 MDHEN, CDR2 SYDVKM. The trim removed 4 bases at V and 2 bases at J, leaving 4 bases unmatched. The CDR3 contains 17 residues. For the CDR3, the DNA is TGTGCCAGCAGTTCGGGACTAGCGGGGGTTACCTACAATGAGCAGTTCTTC. As protein: CASSSGLAGVTYNEQFF.

The chain uses TRBV28 and TRBJ2-1, with TRBD2 matching over 12 bases. The germline CDR1 and CDR2 sequences are MDHEN and SYDVKM. This CDR3 region has 15 residues. V lost 5 bases, J lost 7 bases, and 6 bases stayed unmatched. The CDR3 loop is CASSALAGGNNEQFF. CDR3 DNA: TGTGCCAGCAGTGCGCTAGCGGGGGGGAATAATGAGCAGTTCTTC.